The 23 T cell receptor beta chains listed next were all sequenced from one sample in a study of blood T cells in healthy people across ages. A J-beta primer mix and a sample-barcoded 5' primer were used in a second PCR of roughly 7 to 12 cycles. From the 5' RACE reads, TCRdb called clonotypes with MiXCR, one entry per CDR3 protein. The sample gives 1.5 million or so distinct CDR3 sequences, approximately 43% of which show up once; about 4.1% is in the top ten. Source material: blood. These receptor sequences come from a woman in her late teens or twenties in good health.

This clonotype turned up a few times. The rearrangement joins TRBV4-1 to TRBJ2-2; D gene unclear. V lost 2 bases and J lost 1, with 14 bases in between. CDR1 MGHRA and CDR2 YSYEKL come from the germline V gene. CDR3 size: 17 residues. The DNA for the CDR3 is TGCGCCAGCAGCCAACCGGGCATGAGAGGGAACACCGGGGAGCTGTTTTTT. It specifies CASSQPGMRGNTGELFF.

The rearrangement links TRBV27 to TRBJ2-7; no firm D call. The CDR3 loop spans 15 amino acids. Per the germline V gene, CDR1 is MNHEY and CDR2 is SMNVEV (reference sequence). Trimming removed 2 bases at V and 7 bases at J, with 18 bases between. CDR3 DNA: TGTGCCAGCAGTTTACGAGATTCGACCTACAGTGAGCAGTACTTC. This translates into CASSLRDSTYSEQYF.

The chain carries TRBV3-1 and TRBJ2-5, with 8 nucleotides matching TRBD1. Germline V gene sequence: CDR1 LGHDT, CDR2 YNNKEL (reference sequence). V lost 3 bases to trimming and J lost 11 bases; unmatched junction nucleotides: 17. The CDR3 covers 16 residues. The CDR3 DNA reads TGTGCCAGCAGCCAGTGGACAGGGCTGACCGAAAATGAGCAGTACTTC. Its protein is CASSQWTGLTENEQYF.

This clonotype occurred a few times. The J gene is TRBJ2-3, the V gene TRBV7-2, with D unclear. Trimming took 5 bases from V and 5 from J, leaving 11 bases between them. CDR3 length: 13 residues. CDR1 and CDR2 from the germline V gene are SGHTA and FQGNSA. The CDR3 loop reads CASSLIWGDTQYF. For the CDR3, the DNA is TGTGCCAGCAGCCTTATCTGGGGAGATACGCAGTATTTT.

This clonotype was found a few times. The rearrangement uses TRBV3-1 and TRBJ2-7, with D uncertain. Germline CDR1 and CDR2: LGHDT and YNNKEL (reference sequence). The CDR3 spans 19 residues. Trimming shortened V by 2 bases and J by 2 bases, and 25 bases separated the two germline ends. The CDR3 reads CASSQRTDPAPTRTYEQYF. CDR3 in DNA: TGTGCCAGCAGCCAAAGGACGGATCCAGCTCCTACAAGGACCTACGAGCAGTACTTC.

CDR3 bases: TGTGCCAGCAGTTTATGGGCCAGCGATCCCTCCTACGAGCAGTACTTC. As protein: CASSLWASDPSYEQYF. The chain has TRBV27 and TRBJ2-7; no clear D. V lost 1 base and J 0 bases, leaving 13 bases between the germline ends. The CDR3 spans 16 residues. Germline loops: CDR1 MNHEY, CDR2 SMNVEV (reference sequence).

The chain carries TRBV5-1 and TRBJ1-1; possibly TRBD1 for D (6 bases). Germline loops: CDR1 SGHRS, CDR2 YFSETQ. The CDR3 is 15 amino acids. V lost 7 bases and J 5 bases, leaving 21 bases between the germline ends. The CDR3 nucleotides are TGCGCCAGCGGCCCCCTTCAGGGAGGGGGAACTGAAGCTTTCTTT. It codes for CASGPLQGGGTEAFF.

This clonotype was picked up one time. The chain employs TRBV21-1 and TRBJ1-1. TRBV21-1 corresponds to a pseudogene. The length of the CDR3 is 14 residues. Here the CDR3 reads CASMFKAANTEAFF. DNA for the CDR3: TGTGCCAGCATGTTTAAGGCTGCGAACACTGAAGCTTTCTTT.

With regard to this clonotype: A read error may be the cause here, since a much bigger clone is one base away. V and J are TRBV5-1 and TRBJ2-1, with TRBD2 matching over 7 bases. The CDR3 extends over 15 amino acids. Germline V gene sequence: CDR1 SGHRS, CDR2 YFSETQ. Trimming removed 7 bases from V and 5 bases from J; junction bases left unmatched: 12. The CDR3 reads CASSLRGVTHNEQFF. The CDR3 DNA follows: TGCGCCAGCTCCTTACGGGGGGTTACCCACAATGAGCAGTTCTTC.

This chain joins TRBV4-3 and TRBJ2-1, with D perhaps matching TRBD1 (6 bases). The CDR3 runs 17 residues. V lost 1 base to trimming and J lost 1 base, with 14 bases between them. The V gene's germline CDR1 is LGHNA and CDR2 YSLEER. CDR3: CASSQALTGTSYNEQFF. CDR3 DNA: TGCGCCAGCAGCCAAGCTCTTACTGGGACATCCTACAATGAGCAGTTCTTC.

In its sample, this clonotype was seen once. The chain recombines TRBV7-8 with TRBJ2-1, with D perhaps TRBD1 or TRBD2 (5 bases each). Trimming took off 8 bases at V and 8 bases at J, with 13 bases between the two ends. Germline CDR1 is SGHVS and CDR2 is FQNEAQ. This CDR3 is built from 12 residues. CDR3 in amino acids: CASRLGVDEQFF. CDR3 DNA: TGTGCCAGCCGCCTGGGGGTGGATGAGCAGTTCTTC.

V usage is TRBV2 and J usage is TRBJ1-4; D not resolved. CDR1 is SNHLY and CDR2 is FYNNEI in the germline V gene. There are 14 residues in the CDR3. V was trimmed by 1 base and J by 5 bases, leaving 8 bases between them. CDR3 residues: CASSEGRLNEKLFF. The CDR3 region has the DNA TGTGCCAGCAGTGAAGGGCGATTGAATGAAAAACTGTTTTTT.

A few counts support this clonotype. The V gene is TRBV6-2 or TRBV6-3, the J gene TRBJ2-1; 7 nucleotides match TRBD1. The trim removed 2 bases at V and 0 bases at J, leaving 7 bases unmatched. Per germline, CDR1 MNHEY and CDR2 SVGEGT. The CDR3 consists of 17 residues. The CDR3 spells CASSYPRGTSSYNEQFF. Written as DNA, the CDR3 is TGTGCCAGCAGTTACCCCAGGGGGACGAGCTCCTACAATGAGCAGTTCTTC.

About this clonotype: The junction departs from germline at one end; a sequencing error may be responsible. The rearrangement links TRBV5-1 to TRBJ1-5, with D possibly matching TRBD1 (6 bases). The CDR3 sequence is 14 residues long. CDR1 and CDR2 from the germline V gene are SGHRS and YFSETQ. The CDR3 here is CASSLGTLNQPQHF. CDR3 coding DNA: TGTGCCAGCAGTTTGGGGACACTGAATCAGCCCCAGCATTTT. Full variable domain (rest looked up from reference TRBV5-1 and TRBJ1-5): KAGVTQTPRYLIKTRGQQVTLSCSPISGHRSVSWYQQTPGQGLQFLFEYFSETQRNKGNFPGRFSGRQFSNSRSEMNVSTLELGDSALYLCASSLGTLNQPQHFGDGTRLSIL.

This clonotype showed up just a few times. The CDR3 loop reads CASSLAGNPTEAFF. CDR3 DNA: TGTGCCAGCAGTCTAGCAGGGAACCCCACTGAAGCTTTCTTT. This sequence joins TRBV7-9 and TRBJ1-1, with TRBD1 as a possible D gene (5 bases). The CDR3 is 14 amino acids. Trimming shortened V by 6 bases and J by 4 bases, and 15 bases separated the two germline ends. The germline V gene encodes CDR1 SEHNR and CDR2 FQNEAQ (reference sequence).

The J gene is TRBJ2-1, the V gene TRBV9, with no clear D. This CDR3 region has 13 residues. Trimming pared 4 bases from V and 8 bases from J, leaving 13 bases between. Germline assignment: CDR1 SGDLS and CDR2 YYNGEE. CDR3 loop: CASSSTRVDEQFF. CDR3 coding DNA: TGTGCCAGCAGCTCGACCCGAGTGGATGAGCAGTTCTTC.

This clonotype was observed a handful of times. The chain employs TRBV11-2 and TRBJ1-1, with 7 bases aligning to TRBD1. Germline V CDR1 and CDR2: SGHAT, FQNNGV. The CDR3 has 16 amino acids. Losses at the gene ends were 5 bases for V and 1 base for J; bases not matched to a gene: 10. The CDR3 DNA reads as TGTGCCAGCAGCCCAGGGGGGTGGTCCCCGAACACTGAAGCTTTCTTT. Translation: CASSPGGWSPNTEAFF.

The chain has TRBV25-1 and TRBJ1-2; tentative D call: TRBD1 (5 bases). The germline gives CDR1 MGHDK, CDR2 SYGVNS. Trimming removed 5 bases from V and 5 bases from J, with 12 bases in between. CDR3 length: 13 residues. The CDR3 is CASSKGLIYGYTF. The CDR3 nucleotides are TGTGCCAGCAGTAAGGGACTGATTTATGGCTACACCTTC.

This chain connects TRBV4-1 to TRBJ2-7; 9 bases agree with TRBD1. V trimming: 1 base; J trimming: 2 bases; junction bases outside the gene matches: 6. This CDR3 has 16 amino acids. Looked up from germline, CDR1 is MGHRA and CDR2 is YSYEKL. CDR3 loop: CASSQAGTGSPYEQYF. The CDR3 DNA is TGCGCCAGCAGCCAAGCCGGGACAGGGAGCCCCTACGAGCAGTACTTC.

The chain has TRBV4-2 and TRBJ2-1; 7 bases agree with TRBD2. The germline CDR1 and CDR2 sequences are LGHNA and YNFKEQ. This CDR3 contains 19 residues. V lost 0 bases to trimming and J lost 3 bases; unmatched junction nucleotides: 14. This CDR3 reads CASSQDRSGPEVSYNEQFF. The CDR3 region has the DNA TGTGCCAGCAGCCAAGATCGTAGCGGGCCCGAAGTGAGCTACAATGAGCAGTTCTTC.

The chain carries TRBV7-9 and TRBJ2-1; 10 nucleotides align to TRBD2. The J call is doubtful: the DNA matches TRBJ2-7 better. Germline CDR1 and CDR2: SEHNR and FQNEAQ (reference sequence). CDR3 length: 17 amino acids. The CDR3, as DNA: TGTGCCAGCAGCTTGACCTTGGCTAGCGGGGGCTACAATGAGCAGTACTTC. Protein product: CASSLTLASGGYNEQYF.

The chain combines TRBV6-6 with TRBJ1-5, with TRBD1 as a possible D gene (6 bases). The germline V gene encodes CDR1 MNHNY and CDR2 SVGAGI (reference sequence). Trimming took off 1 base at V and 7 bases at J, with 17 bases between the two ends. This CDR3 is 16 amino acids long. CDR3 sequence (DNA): TGTGCCAGCAGTTACTATCTTGGGCAGGGACAACAGCCCCAGCATTTT. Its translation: CASSYYLGQGQQPQHF.

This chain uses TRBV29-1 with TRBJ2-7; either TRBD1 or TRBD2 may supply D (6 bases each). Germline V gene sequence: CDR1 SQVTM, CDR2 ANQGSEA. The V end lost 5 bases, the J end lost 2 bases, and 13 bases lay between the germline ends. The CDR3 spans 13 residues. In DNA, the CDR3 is TGCAGCGTTCGTGGAGGGGGAACCTACGAGCAGTACTTC. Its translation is CSVRGGGTYEQYF.